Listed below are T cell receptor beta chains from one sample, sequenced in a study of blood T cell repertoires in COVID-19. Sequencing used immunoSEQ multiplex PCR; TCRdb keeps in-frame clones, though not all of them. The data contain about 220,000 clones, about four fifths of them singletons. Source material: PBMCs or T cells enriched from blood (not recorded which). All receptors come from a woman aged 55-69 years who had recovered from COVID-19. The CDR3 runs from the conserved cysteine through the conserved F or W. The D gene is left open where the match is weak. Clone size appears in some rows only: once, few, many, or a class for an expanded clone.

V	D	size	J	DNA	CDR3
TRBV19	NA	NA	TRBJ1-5	TGTGCCAGTAGTATAGAGGCAGGTCTGTATCAGCATTTT	CASSIEAGLYQHF
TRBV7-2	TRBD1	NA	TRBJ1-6	TGTGCCAGCAGCTTCCAGACAGGGGTTGATTCACCCCTCCACTTT	CASSFQTGVDSPLHF
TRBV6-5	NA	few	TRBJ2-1	TGTGCCAGCATTCGTGGGGGGAGCGATGAGCAGTTCTTC	CASIRGGSDEQFF
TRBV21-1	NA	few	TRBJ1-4	TGTGCCAGCAGCAAAGGCCCACCCCCAGGATTCTATCCAACTAATGAAAAACTGTTTTTT	CASSKGPPPGFYPTNEKLFF
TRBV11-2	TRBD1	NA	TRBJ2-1	TGTGCCAGCAGCCCAGGGACAGGGGCCGGGGCTGAGCAGTTCTTC	CASSPGTGAGAEQFF
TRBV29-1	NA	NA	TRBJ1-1	TGCAGCGTTGATTGGTCGGGAATGAACACTGAAGCTTTCTTT	CSVDWSGMNTEAFF
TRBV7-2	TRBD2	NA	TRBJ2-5	TGTGCCAGCAGCTTAACCCTAGCGGGCCCCCAAGAGACCCAGTACTTC	CASSLTLAGPQETQYF
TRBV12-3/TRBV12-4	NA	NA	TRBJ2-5	TGTGCCAGCCTCGACACGGTGAAGGAGACCCAGTACTTC	CASLDTVKETQYF
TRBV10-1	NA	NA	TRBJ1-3	TGCGCCAGCAGAATTCTTGGAAACACCATATATTTT	CASRILGNTIYF
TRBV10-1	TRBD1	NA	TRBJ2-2	TGCGCCAGCAGGGGACAGGGGACGACCGGGGAGCTGTTTTTT	CASRGQGTTGELFF
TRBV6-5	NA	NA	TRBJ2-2	TGTGCCAGCAGTCGGAACAGGGACAACACCGGGGAGCTGTTTTTT	CASSRNRDNTGELFF
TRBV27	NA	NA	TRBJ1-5	TGTGCCAGCAGTTTAGAACCCCCAGGGCGCAATCAGCCCCAGCATTTT	CASSLEPPGRNQPQHF
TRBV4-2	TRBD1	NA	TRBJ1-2	TGTGCCAGCAGCCAAGAGACAGGGCCTGGCTACACCTTC	CASSQETGPGYTF
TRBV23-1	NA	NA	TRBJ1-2	TGCGCCAGCAGTCAAAATCCCAGGGTTGGCTACACCTTC	CASSQNPRVGYTF
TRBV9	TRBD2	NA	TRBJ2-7	TGTGCCAGCAGCGGGACCGGGACTAGCTACGAGCAGTACTTC	CASSGTGTSYEQYF
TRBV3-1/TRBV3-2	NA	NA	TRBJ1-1	TGTGCCAGCAGCCAGAAGAGTCGGAACACTGAAGCTTTCTTT	CASSQKSRNTEAFF
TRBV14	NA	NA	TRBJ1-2	TGTGCCAGCAGCCAAGGCCGGAGCTATGGCTACACCTTC	CASSQGRSYGYTF
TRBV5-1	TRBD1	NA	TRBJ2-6	TGCGCCAGCAAAACTGACTTCGGACAGGGTAGGGCCAACGTCCTGACTTTC	CASKTDFGQGRANVLTF
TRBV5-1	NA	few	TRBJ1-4	TGCGCCAGCAGCCCCTACTCAGGGCGGCTTGGTGAAAAACTGTTTTTT	CASSPYSGRLGEKLFF
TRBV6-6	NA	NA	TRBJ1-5	TGTGCCAGCAGGAACGCCAGGGGTAGCAATCAGCCCCAGCATTTT	CASRNARGSNQPQHF
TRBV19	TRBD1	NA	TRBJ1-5	TGTGCCAGTAGCCAGGGGGCGGGGCAGCCCCAGCATTTT	CASSQGAGQPQHF
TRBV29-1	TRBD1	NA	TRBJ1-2	TGCAGCGTGGGACAGGGCGAGGACTATGGCTACACCTTC	CSVGQGEDYGYTF
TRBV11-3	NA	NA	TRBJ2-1	TGTGCCAGCAGCTTACAGGGGGCGGGGGATGAGCAGTTCTTC	CASSLQGAGDEQFF
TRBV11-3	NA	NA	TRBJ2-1	TGTGCCAGCAGCTTAGACAGTAACTCCTACAATGAGCAGTTCTTC	CASSLDSNSYNEQFF
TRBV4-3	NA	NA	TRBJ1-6	TGCGCCAGCAGCCAGGCCTGGGGGAGGAATTCACCCCTCCACTTT	CASSQAWGRNSPLHF
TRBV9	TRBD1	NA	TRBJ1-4	TGTGCCAGCAGCGCCCAATACTACCAGGGGGCCGGAGTTGAAAAACTGTTTTTT	CASSAQYYQGAGVEKLFF
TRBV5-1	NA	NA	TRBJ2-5	TGCGCCAGCAGCCTTGGACAGACCCAAGAGACCCAGTACTTC	CASSLGQTQETQYF
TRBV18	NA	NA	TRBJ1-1	TGTGCCAGCTCGTCCGACAGGGAAGCTTTCTTT	CASSSDREAFF
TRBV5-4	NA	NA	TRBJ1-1	TGTGCCAGCAGCTTGGACAGGAGTGCAGCTTTCTTT	CASSLDRSAAFF
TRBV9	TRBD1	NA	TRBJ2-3	TGTGCCAGCAGCGGGCCGGGACAGGGGAGGAGCACAGATACGCAGTATTTT	CASSGPGQGRSTDTQYF